These T cell receptor beta chains were read from a single sample in a study of control samples from healthy donors and cancer patients. Some clones are missing from TCRdb's copy, which holds only in-frame ones; the method was immunoSEQ multiplex PCR. The sample comprises 55,000 to 85,000 clones, more than 75% of which are singletons, and 2% to 2.5% rests with the top ten. Sequencing was carried out using PBMCs. Source of these receptors: a woman aged 45 to 65 with head and neck cancer. The CDR3 runs from the conserved cysteine through the conserved F or W. A D gene is named only where the DNA matches it firmly. Clone size is stated in some rows and not others, as once, few, many or a class when expanded.

v_call	clone_size	j_call	d_call	cdr3_aa	cdr3_nt
TRBV27	.	TRBJ2-1	.	CASSLSGRGLGEQFF	TGTGCCAGCAGTTTATCCGGCAGGGGCTTGGGTGAGCAGTTCTTC
TRBV18	.	TRBJ1-5	.	CASSAGREGQPQHF	TGTGCCAGCTCCGCTGGCAGGGAAGGTCAGCCCCAGCATTTT
TRBV18	.	TRBJ2-7	.	CASSPPRTASYEQYF	TGTGCCAGCTCACCACCCCGGACAGCCTCCTACGAGCAGTACTTC
TRBV7-9	.	TRBJ1-2	TRBD1	CASSPGGTGDNYGYTF	TGTGCCAGCAGTCCTGGAGGGACAGGTGATAACTATGGCTACACCTTC
TRBV2	once	TRBJ2-3	.	CASSDPRRDGGTDTQYF	TGTGCCAGCAGTGATCCCCGCCGGGACGGCGGCACAGATACGCAGTATTTT
TRBV6-2/TRBV6-3	few	TRBJ2-2	TRBD1	CASSVRGRDTGELFF	TGTGCCAGCAGTGTGAGGGGGCGCGACACCGGGGAGCTGTTTTTT
TRBV6-2/TRBV6-3	.	TRBJ1-6	TRBD1	CASSYSGQGSYSPLHF	TGTGCCAGCAGTTACTCGGGACAGGGGTCCTATTCACCCCTCCACTTT
TRBV6-5	medium-sized	TRBJ2-5	.	CASSFDRKETQYF	TGTGCCAGCAGCTTTGACAGGAAAGAGACCCAGTACTTC
TRBV30	.	TRBJ2-4	.	CAWGAAKNIQYF	TGTGCCTGGGGGGCAGCCAAAAACATTCAGTACTTC
TRBV27	.	TRBJ1-5	TRBD1	CASSSVLGDRGNQPQHF	TGTGCCAGCAGTTCAGTTTTGGGAGACAGGGGCAATCAGCCCCAGCATTTT
TRBV4-2	.	TRBJ2-1	TRBD2	CASSQDQLELAGGNNEQFF	TGTGCCAGCAGCCAAGATCAGTTGGAACTAGCGGGGGGGAACAATGAGCAGTTCTTC
TRBV28	.	TRBJ1-5	TRBD1	CATTTPGTGGNQPQHF	TGTGCCACGACGACTCCAGGGACAGGGGGGAATCAGCCCCAGCATTTT
TRBV5-5	.	TRBJ2-1	.	CASSLAVGNNEQFF	TGTGCCAGCAGCTTGGCCGTGGGTAACAATGAGCAGTTCTTC
TRBV18	.	TRBJ2-5	.	CASSAGQQETQYF	TGTGCCAGCTCAGCGGGACAGCAAGAGACCCAGTACTTC
TRBV30	.	TRBJ1-1	TRBD1	CAWSDRANTEAFF	TGTGCCTGGAGCGACAGGGCGAACACTGAAGCTTTCTTT
TRBV10-3	once	TRBJ1-1	TRBD1	CAISVGTGLNTEAFF	TGTGCCATCAGTGTGGGGACAGGGCTGAACACTGAAGCTTTCTTT
TRBV29-1	.	TRBJ2-1	TRBD2	CSVAGTSGGTLAYNEQFF	TGCAGCGTGGCCGGGACTAGCGGGGGGACCCTAGCCTACAATGAGCAGTTCTTC
TRBV9	.	TRBJ2-1	TRBD2	CASSVRGGASGNEQFF	TGTGCCAGCAGCGTACGGGGAGGGGCTAGCGGCAATGAGCAGTTCTTC
TRBV14	.	TRBJ1-3	.	CASSQAGSSGNTIYF	TGTGCCAGCAGCCAAGCTGGCAGCTCTGGAAACACCATATATTTT
TRBV27	.	TRBJ1-1	.	CASSLFADAMNTEAFF	TGTGCCAGCAGTTTATTTGCGGACGCTATGAACACTGAAGCTTTCTTT
TRBV9	.	TRBJ2-1	.	CASSVYGTHEQFF	TGTGCCAGCAGCGTATACGGGACGCATGAGCAGTTCTTC
TRBV28	.	TRBJ1-2	TRBD1	CASSLQQGSGPHGYTF	TGTGCCAGCAGTTTACAACAGGGGTCAGGACCCCATGGCTACACCTTC
TRBV5-1	.	TRBJ2-3	.	CATSLWGEGTDTQYF	TGCGCCACCTCCCTCTGGGGCGAGGGCACAGATACGCAGTATTTT
TRBV27	.	TRBJ2-2	TRBD1	CASSPLTGARTPAGELFF	TGTGCCAGCAGTCCACTCACAGGGGCTCGAACTCCCGCCGGGGAGCTGTTTTTT
TRBV4-2	.	TRBJ2-2	TRBD1	CASSQEGQGASDTGELFF	TGTGCCAGCAGCCAAGAGGGGCAGGGGGCATCGGACACCGGGGAGCTGTTTTTT
TRBV3-1/TRBV3-2	.	TRBJ1-1	.	CASSLGHLNTEAFF	TGTGCCAGCAGCTTGGGACATCTGAACACTGAAGCTTTCTTT
TRBV27	once	TRBJ2-7	.	CASSPNRVSTYEQYF	TGTGCCAGCAGTCCAAACAGGGTCTCCACCTACGAGCAGTACTTC
TRBV12-5	few	TRBJ2-3	.	CASGLSSTGTDTQYF	TGTGCTAGTGGTTTGTCTTCGACAGGCACAGATACGCAGTATTTT
TRBV19	once	TRBJ1-1	.	CASKLNVDDTEAFF	TGTGCCAGTAAGTTGAATGTCGATGACACTGAAGCTTTCTTT
TRBV19	few	TRBJ2-4	.	CASSMSLGGVNIQYF	TGTGCCAGTAGTATGAGTCTGGGCGGGGTAAACATTCAGTACTTC
TRBV28	.	TRBJ1-2	.	CASSPGGRNYGYTF	TGTGCCAGCAGTCCGGGGGGGCGAAACTATGGCTACACCTTC
TRBV7-3	once	TRBJ1-1	TRBD1	CASSLSPGTGVTEAFF	TGTGCCAGCAGCTTAAGTCCCGGGACAGGGGTCACTGAAGCTTTCTTT
TRBV30	.	TRBJ2-2	TRBD1	CAWSGGGQGNWENTGELFF	TGTGCCTGGAGTGGAGGGGGACAGGGGAATTGGGAGAACACCGGGGAGCTGTTTTTT
TRBV29-1	.	TRBJ2-7	.	CSVEDAYYEQYF	TGCAGCGTTGAGGACGCATACTACGAGCAGTACTTC
TRBV5-1	.	TRBJ2-2	TRBD1	CASRLQGATGELFF	TGCGCCAGCAGGCTACAGGGGGCTACCGGGGAGCTGTTTTTT
TRBV28	.	TRBJ2-3	.	CASSPTDFSTDTQYF	TGTGCCAGCTCACCCACAGATTTTAGCACAGATACGCAGTATTTT
TRBV15	.	TRBJ2-5	.	CATSPRWSRAQQETQYF	TGTGCCACCAGCCCGCGTTGGAGTAGGGCTCAACAAGAGACCCAGTACTTC
TRBV7-2	.	TRBJ1-5	.	CASSLGNSNQPQHF	TGTGCCAGCAGCTTAGGGAATAGCAATCAGCCCCAGCATTTT
TRBV2	once	TRBJ1-5	.	CASSLRVMSNQPQHF	TGTGCCAGCAGTCTCAGGGTGATGAGCAATCAGCCCCAGCATTTT
TRBV25-1	.	TRBJ2-7	.	CASSRDTASYEQYF	TGTGCCAGCAGTCGGGACACCGCGTCCTACGAGCAGTACTTC
TRBV30	.	TRBJ2-7	.	CASTGPAYEQYF	TGTGCCTCCACAGGGCCCGCTTACGAGCAGTACTTC
TRBV5-1	.	TRBJ1-6	.	CASSLDSGVPYNSPLHF	TGCGCCAGCAGCTTGGATAGCGGCGTTCCCTATAATTCACCCCTCCACTTT
TRBV9	.	TRBJ1-6	.	CASSVGNSPLHF	TGTGCCAGCAGCGTAGGAAATTCACCCCTCCACTTT
TRBV27	.	TRBJ1-1	.	CASSLWGSEAFF	TGTGCCAGCAGTTTGTGGGGTTCTGAAGCTTTCTTT
TRBV7-2	.	TRBJ2-3	.	CASSLEPRDTQYF	TGTGCCAGCAGCTTAGAACCGAGAGATACGCAGTATTTT
TRBV7-2	.	TRBJ1-6	TRBD1	CASSPTTGSRSPLHF	TGTGCCAGCAGCCCTACGACAGGGTCTAGGTCACCCCTCCACTTT
TRBV9	.	TRBJ2-2	.	CASSVGAGSNTGELFF	TGTGCCAGCAGCGTAGGGGCAGGATCGAACACCGGGGAGCTGTTTTTT
TRBV19	.	TRBJ1-4	.	CASSIYNEKLFF	TGTGCCAGTAGTATTTATAATGAAAAACTGTTTTTT
TRBV11-1	few	TRBJ2-5	TRBD2	CASSLEETSGGRTQYF	TGTGCCAGCAGCTTAGAAGAGACTAGCGGGGGACGGACCCAGTACTTC
TRBV9	.	TRBJ2-1	.	CASSASGFTEQFF	TGTGCCAGCAGCGCCTCGGGGTTTACTGAGCAGTTCTTC
TRBV19	.	TRBJ2-2	.	CASFPGPPEMLFF	TGTGCCAGTTTTCCAGGGCCCCCAGAAATGCTGTTTTTT
TRBV19	.	TRBJ2-7	.	CASSIQQGAYEQYF	TGTGCCAGTAGTATACAACAGGGTGCCTACGAGCAGTACTTC
TRBV6-5	few	TRBJ1-1	.	CASSYSPGADTEAFF	TGTGCCAGCAGTTACTCTCCAGGGGCGGACACTGAAGCTTTCTTT
TRBV6-5	.	TRBJ2-7	.	CASSTGSFSYEQYF	TGTGCCAGCAGCACGGGGTCCTTCTCCTACGAGCAGTACTTC
TRBV15	.	TRBJ1-5	.	CATSIGRNQPQHF	TGTGCCACCAGCATCGGGCGTAATCAGCCCCAGCATTTT
TRBV9	.	TRBJ2-1	TRBD2	CASSPGGLTPYNEQFF	TGTGCCAGCAGCCCGGGGGGGCTAACCCCCTACAATGAGCAGTTCTTC
TRBV28	.	TRBJ1-1	.	CASSLLAQGEAFF	TGTGCCAGCAGTTTATTGGCGCAGGGTGAAGCTTTCTTT
TRBV6-5	few	TRBJ1-2	TRBD1	CATSGRGGNGYTF	TGTGCCACCTCGGGCAGGGGGGGCAATGGCTACACCTTC